This T cell receptor (beta chain) was sequenced for a study of spatial heterogeneity in lung cancer (dated by TCRdb to between 2018 and 2020). Context from the whole study: More beta-chain than alpha-chain transcripts were consistently detected, likely reflecting higher beta-chain transcript abundance. In the raw uncorrected reads, each unique combination of TCR and UMI appeared on average more than ten times. In non-small cell lung cancer, the study made a quantitative comparison of TCR alpha and beta repertoires among multiple tumor regions, matched nontumor lung and blood. TCR repertoire features were related to nonsynonymous mutation counts determined by whole-exome sequencing of tumor tissue. Both alpha and beta chains were TCR-sequenced in samples taken at surgery, namely 220 tumor regions, more than 62 matched nontumor lung samples and around 53 PBMC samples.

Points the paper makes about the study in general: Additional single-cell paired TCR alpha and beta sequencing was considered necessary to confirm, at a functional level, the hypothesis that regional TCRs recognize regional mutations. Ubiquitous expanded tumor TCRs showed up in blood more often at tumor resection than at routine follow-up.

A word on this clonotype: It has no known antigen specificity. No quality values exist for individual bases; no much larger clone is one base distant.

Interpreted using the paper, the time point label stands for: sample taken at primary tumor resection. Whole RNA extracted from tumor and nontumor lung tissue, or from cryopreserved PBMC samples, was used for TCR sequencing without cell sorting. Samples were obtained from 72 patients with early-stage, untreated non-small cell lung cancer from the lung TRACERx cohort. A patient was chosen for TCR sequencing only when enough RNA was available from at least two tumor regions. The library was prepared using 5' RACE. The sample was run on a NextSeq 500. To allow correction of PCR and sequencing errors, the TCR library protocol tagged every TCR cDNA molecule with a unique molecular identifier. As for the authors' bioinformatics: Decombinator tools were used for TCR identification, UMI-based error correction and CDR3 extraction. TCRs above a frequency of 2 per 1,000, corresponding to the top 1% of the tumor frequency distribution, were defined as expanded. Renyi diversity was calculated using the R vegan package after each repertoire was subsampled 100 times to 5,000 TCRs. To build CDR3 similarity networks, amino acid triplet string-kernel similarity was used, and CDR3s were connected when their pairwise similarity was above 0.82. Starting from the raw public reads, TCRdb applied fastp trimming at Q25, assembled clones with MiXCR and retained in-frame beta chains. Each CDR3 protein gets just one entry, which takes the most common genes and DNA from the rows behind it. TCRdb assigned the V and J calls; the authors' analysis was not used. In this sample the table shows about 17,000 distinct CDR3 sequences, around 21% of which occur a single time. The ten largest clones take up under 20% of the sample.

V drops 5 bases and J drops 0 bases, leaving 11 bases in between. The CDR3 numbers 16 residues from cysteine through phenylalanine. The only DNA kept is the CDR3, 48 bases in frame from the first base. The germline V gene yields SGHTA for CDR1 and FQGNSA for CDR2. Source: PBMCs, taken at surgery. The rearrangement joined TRBV7-2 to TRBJ2-6, with the D segment identity uncertain. The clonotype was recovered from a female donor with early-stage non-small cell lung cancer. For the CDR3, the sequence is CASSARSGSGANVLTF. At the DNA level, the sequence is TGTGCCAGCAGCGCACGATCAGGCTCTGGGGCCAACGTCCTGACTTTC.